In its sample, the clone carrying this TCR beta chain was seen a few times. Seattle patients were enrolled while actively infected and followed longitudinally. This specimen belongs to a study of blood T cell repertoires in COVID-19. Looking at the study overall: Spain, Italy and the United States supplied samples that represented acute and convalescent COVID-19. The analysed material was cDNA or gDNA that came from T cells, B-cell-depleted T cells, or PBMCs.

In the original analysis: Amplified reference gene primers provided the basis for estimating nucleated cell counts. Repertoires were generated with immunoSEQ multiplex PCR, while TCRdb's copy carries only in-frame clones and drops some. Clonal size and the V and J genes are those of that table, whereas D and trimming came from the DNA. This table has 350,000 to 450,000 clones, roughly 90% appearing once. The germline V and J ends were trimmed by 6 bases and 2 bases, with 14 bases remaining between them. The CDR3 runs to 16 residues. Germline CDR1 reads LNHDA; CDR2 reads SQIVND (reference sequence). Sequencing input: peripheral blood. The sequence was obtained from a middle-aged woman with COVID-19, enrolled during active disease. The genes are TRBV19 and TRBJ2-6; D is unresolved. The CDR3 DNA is TGTGCCAGTAGAACCTCTATGGGCGCTGGGGCCAACGTCCTGACTTTC. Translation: CASRTSMGAGANVLTF.